Each of the 23 T cell receptor beta chains below was sequenced from the same sample in a study of vaccination and CD4 T cells after COVID-19. These receptors have no known antigen. Indicated treatment: roughly nine-day PBMC culture with coronavirus spike peptide pools or control peptides (ViraFEST assay). With the Oncomine TCR Beta short-read assay, DNA from cultured CD4+ T cells was sequenced. TCRdb reprocessed the PCR reads via MiXCR and lists one record per CDR3 protein. This repertoire shows just over 20,000 distinct CDR3 sequences, less than 80% found once; its top ten account for 20% to 25%. The input for sequencing was CD4+ T cells from blood, cultured in vitro, taken before SARS-CoV-2 vaccination. The receptors here all came from a human donor who received a COVID-19 vaccine.

The chain employs TRBV15 and TRBJ2-7; 9 nucleotides line up with TRBD1. The germline V gene has CDR1 LNHNV and CDR2 YYDKDF (reference sequence). CDR3 size: 16 residues. V lost 2 bases and J lost 4; bases outside the gene matches: 9. The CDR3 DNA is TGTGCCACCAGCAGACCTCCGGGACAGGGAATTTACGAGCAGTACTTC. Encoded protein: CATSRPPGQGIYEQYF.

The V call is TRBV10-1, the J call TRBJ2-1, with 10 nucleotides matching TRBD2. Germline CDR1 WNHNN, CDR2 SYGVQD (reference sequence). V was pared by 6 bases and J by 0 bases, with 17 bases of the junction left unmatched. CDR3 length: 20 residues. CDR3 in amino acids: CASSDKVSGGYSRSYNEQFF. CDR3 sequence (DNA): TGCGCCAGCAGCGACAAAGTTAGCGGGGGGTATAGTCGCTCCTACAATGAGCAGTTCTTC.

This clonotype was counted between two and nine times. This chain joins TRBV20-1 and TRBJ2-5; TRBD2 matches 12 bases. The CDR3 totals 14 residues. Trimming took 7 bases from V and 3 from J; bases not matched to a gene: 6. Germline CDR1 DFQATT, CDR2 SNEGSKA (reference sequence). CDR3 nucleotide sequence: TGCAGTGTCCGACTAGCGGGAGCTAAAGAGACCCAGTACTTC. Translation gives CSVRLAGAKETQYF.

V gene TRBV2 combines with J gene TRBJ1-2; 10 bases are shared with TRBD1. Germline V gene lookup returns CDR1 SNHLY and CDR2 FYNNEI. The length of the CDR3 is 14 residues. With 7 bases clipped from V and 3 bases from J, the junction kept 5 bases outside the gene matches. This CDR3 reads CASILTGGDYGYTF. The CDR3 DNA reads as TGTGCCAGCATCCTGACAGGGGGCGACTATGGCTACACCTTC.

The genes are TRBV6-1 and TRBJ1-6; no clear D gene. Germline-derived CDR1 and CDR2 are MNHNS and SASEGT. The CDR3 is made up of 13 amino acids. The V end was cut by 7 bases, the J end by 9 bases, with 13 bases between. CDR3 bases: TGTGCCAGCACCCCCCGGCTGGGTTCACCCCTCCACTTT. Amino acid sequence: CASTPRLGSPLHF.

The chain employs TRBV2 and TRBJ2-1, with D tentatively TRBD1 (5 bases). The CDR3 spans 11 residues. The ends were cut back, 6 bases at V and 14 bases at J, with 14 bases in the middle. Germline CDR1 reads SNHLY; CDR2 reads FYNNEI. The CDR3 coding sequence is TGTGCCAGCAGATCTTACCAAGGGGAGTTCTTC. It is translated as CASRSYQGEFF.

The chain joins TRBV6-1 to TRBJ1-2; possibly TRBD1 for D (6 bases). Looked up from germline, CDR1 is MNHNS and CDR2 is SASEGT. The CDR3 totals 15 residues. The V and J ends lost 11 bases and 5 bases respectively, with 24 bases between them. Here the CDR3 DNA reads TGTGCCGCTACCCTAGGGGCAGGGGCTGTGTATGGCTACACCTTC. Translation: CAATLGAGAVYGYTF.

This clonotype was seen a handful of times. The chain employs TRBV10-3 and TRBJ2-7; D perhaps matches TRBD1 (6 bases). The J call may be mistaken, given a closer DNA end match to TRBJ2-5. In germline, CDR1 is ENHRY, CDR2 SYGVKD. This CDR3 region has 14 residues. The CDR3 bases are TGTGCCATAGGATCCGGGACACTACAAGAGACCCAGTACTTC. Protein product: CAIGSGTLQETQYF.

The chain employs TRBV5-6 and TRBJ1-3, with 9 bases that match TRBD1. V dropped 2 bases and J dropped 4; count of bases not matched to a gene: 7. The CDR3 is made up of 16 amino acids. Germline values: CDR1 SGHDT, CDR2 YYEEEE. The CDR3 DNA reads TGTGCCAGCAGCTTAGGCTGGACAGGGGACGGAAACACCATATATTTT. Amino acid sequence: CASSLGWTGDGNTIYF.

This chain uses TRBV6-5 with TRBJ1-1; D is undetermined. Germline lookup yields CDR1 MNHEY and CDR2 SVGAGI. The CDR3 is made up of 16 amino acids. Trimming removed 0 bases from V and 1 base from J, with 12 bases in between. The CDR3 spells CASSYSIRQPNTEAFF. Here the CDR3 DNA reads TGTGCCAGCAGTTACTCGATCCGGCAGCCGAACACTGAAGCTTTCTTT.

This chain joins TRBV7-2 and TRBJ2-3, with TRBD1 as a possible D gene (6 bases). V was pared by 1 base and J by 2 bases, with 13 bases between. This CDR3 contains 16 residues. Germline CDR1 and CDR2: SGHTA and FQGNSA. The CDR3 sequence is CTSSLEWGQNTDTQYF. In DNA form, the CDR3 reads TGTACCAGCAGCTTAGAGTGGGGGCAGAACACAGATACGCAGTATTTT.

This chain joins TRBV20-1 and TRBJ2-7; D tentatively fits TRBD1 or TRBD2 (5 bases each). This CDR3 spans 13 amino acids. Germline V gene lookup returns CDR1 DFQATT and CDR2 SNEGSKA (reference sequence). Trimming removed 3 bases from V and 2 bases from J, with 11 bases in between. CDR3 sequence: CSASSGTAYEQYF. Here the CDR3 DNA reads TGCAGTGCTAGCTCCGGGACCGCCTACGAGCAGTACTTC.

The rearrangement uses TRBV19 and TRBJ2-2, with TRBD1 identical over 9 bases. The CDR3 runs 16 residues. V lost 3 bases, J lost 0 bases, and 2 bases stayed unmatched. Per germline, CDR1 LNHDA and CDR2 SQIVND (reference sequence). The CDR3 loop reads CASSIRTGANTGELFF. As DNA, the CDR3 is TGTGCCAGTAGTATCCGGACAGGGGCGAACACCGGGGAGCTGTTTTTT.

The chain carries TRBV6-5 and TRBJ2-7, with D uncertain. The CDR3 length is 15 residues. In germline, CDR1 is MNHEY, CDR2 SVGAGI. Trimming left V 0 bases short and J 2 bases short, with 11 bases between. The CDR3 region is CASSYSTGRPYEQYF. The CDR3 DNA reads TGTGCCAGCAGTTACTCGACTGGCAGGCCCTACGAGCAGTACTTC.

This clonotype has more than one count but fewer than ten. The chain recombines TRBV4-2 with TRBJ2-1; D is uncertain. V was pared by 0 bases and J by 5 bases, with 2 bases between. The CDR3 is 12 residues long. CDR1 LGHNA and CDR2 YNFKEQ come from the germline V gene. The CDR3 DNA is TGTGCCAGCAGCCAAGAAAACAATGAGCAGTTCTTC. Its translation: CASSQENNEQFF.

This sequence joins TRBV20-1 and TRBJ2-7, with D perhaps given as TRBD1 or TRBD2 (5 bases each). Germline-derived CDR1 and CDR2 are DFQATT and SNEGSKA (reference sequence). The CDR3 is 14 residues long. V lost 5 bases and J lost 4, with 18 bases in between. In DNA form, the CDR3 reads TGCAGTGCTTTAGCCGGGACGGGGTTTTACGAGCAGTACTTC. Encoded protein: CSALAGTGFYEQYF.

The chain carries TRBV20-1 and TRBJ2-2; the D gene could be TRBD1 or TRBD2 (5 bases each). Germline V gene lookup returns CDR1 DFQATT and CDR2 SNEGSKA (reference sequence). The V end lost 0 bases, the J end lost 0 bases, and 11 bases lay between the germline ends. The CDR3 loop spans 16 amino acids. The CDR3 spells CSARDSRDANTGELFF. The CDR3 bases are TGCAGTGCTAGAGATTCGAGGGACGCGAACACCGGGGAGCTGTTTTTT.

About this clonotype: At one end the junction does not follow the germline gene, possibly because of a read error. The rearrangement links TRBV24-1 to TRBJ1-5; no definite D call. CDR3 length: 12 residues. From germline, CDR1 is KGHDR and CDR2 SFDVKD. The CDR3 loop reads CATSDSNQPQNF. The DNA of the CDR3 is TGTGCCACCAGTGATTCCAATCAGCCCCAGAATTTT.

This clonotype has a handful of counts. The chain is built from TRBV20-1 and TRBJ1-2; no reliable D call. The CDR3 has 12 residues. Per germline, CDR1 DFQATT and CDR2 SNEGSKA (reference sequence). Between the trimmed V and J ends, which lost 2 bases and 1 base, there was a span of 5 bases. The CDR3 region is CSARRINYGYTF. The CDR3 DNA sequence: TGCAGTGCTAGAAGGATTAACTATGGCTACACCTTC.

A single count supports this clonotype. The chain links TRBV7-8 to TRBJ2-7, with D possibly TRBD1 on 5 matching bases. V dropped 5 bases and J dropped 0 bases, with 20 bases sitting between them. Looked up from germline, CDR1 is SGHVS and CDR2 is FQNEAQ. This CDR3 spans 17 amino acids. This CDR3 reads CASSEGNRLSGSYEQYF. In DNA form, the CDR3 reads TGTGCCAGCAGCGAAGGAAACAGGTTGTCGGGCTCCTACGAGCAGTACTTC.

The V gene is TRBV20-1, the J gene TRBJ2-5; the match to TRBD2 covers 12 bases. The germline V gene has CDR1 DFQATT and CDR2 SNEGSKA (reference sequence). The trim removed 4 bases at V and 5 bases at J, leaving 11 bases unmatched. This CDR3 spans 16 amino acids. CDR3 protein: CSATRPSGGAGETQYF. The CDR3 DNA follows: TGCAGTGCTACCCGGCCTAGCGGGGGGGCCGGGGAGACCCAGTACTTC.

This clonotype was found a few times. V is TRBV20-1 and J is TRBJ1-1; weak D call: TRBD1 (5 bases). This CDR3 comprises 12 residues. Germline CDR1 is DFQATT and CDR2 is SNEGSKA (reference sequence). V lost 5 bases to trimming and J lost 4 bases, with 11 bases between them. The CDR3 here is CSAPGIGTEAFF. In DNA, the CDR3 is TGCAGTGCTCCAGGGATTGGCACTGAAGCTTTCTTT.

This clonotype was observed a handful of times. This chain links TRBV12-3 or TRBV12-4 with TRBJ2-3, with a weak D call TRBD2 (5 bases). This CDR3 spans 19 amino acids. Trimming took 1 base from V and 1 from J, leaving 21 bases between them. CDR3 sequence (DNA): TGTGCCAGCAGTTTAGAGAAGTTCTCAGGAGACGGGGGCACAGATACGCAGTATTTT. Protein product: CASSLEKFSGDGGTDTQYF.